These T cell receptor beta chains were read from a single sample in a study of cytomegalovirus exposure and HLA in healthy donors. Clones were read by immunoSEQ multiplex PCR, and TCRdb kept only the in-frame ones, dropping some. This sample has about 180,000 clones, with 75% to 85% found just once. Sequencing used PBMCs. Receptor source: a woman in her twenties or thirties in good health and CMV-seropositive. CDR3s include the opening cysteine and the closing phenylalanine or tryptophan. D genes are given only for firm matches. Only part of the rows carry a size: once, few, many, or a class if the clone is expanded.

cdr3_aa,cdr3_nt,v_call,j_call,d_call,clone_size
CASSSGTGPSGRANEQYF,TGTGCCAGCAGCTCGGGGACAGGGCCTAGCGGGAGGGCTAACGAGCAGTACTTC,TRBV5-4,TRBJ2-7,TRBD2,NA
CAISKAGGPYNEQFF,TGTGCCATCAGTAAAGCGGGAGGGCCATACAATGAGCAGTTCTTC,TRBV10-3,TRBJ2-1,TRBD2,NA
CASSRQGYEQYF,TGTGCCAGCAGTCGTCAGGGGTACGAGCAGTACTTC,TRBV7-8,TRBJ2-7,NA,NA
CASSESRYQETQYF,TGTGCCAGCAGTGAATCGCGGTACCAAGAGACCCAGTACTTC,TRBV2,TRBJ2-5,NA,NA
CASSLAGQLYGYTF,TGTGCCAGCAGCTTGGCTGGACAGTTGTATGGCTACACCTTC,TRBV5-8,TRBJ1-2,NA,NA
CAWGDYGHEQYF,TGTGCCTGGGGGGACTACGGCCACGAGCAGTACTTC,TRBV30,TRBJ2-7,TRBD2,few
CAWNHQTGDQPQHF,TGTGCCTGGAACCACCAGACCGGGGATCAGCCCCAGCATTTT,TRBV30,TRBJ1-5,NA,few
CASSSLLAGGPGNEQFF,TGTGCCAGCAGTTCACTCTTAGCGGGAGGGCCAGGTAATGAGCAGTTCTTC,TRBV27,TRBJ2-1,TRBD2,NA
CASSVDSGRYEQYF,TGTGCCAGCAGCGTCGACTCGGGTAGGTACGAGCAGTACTTC,TRBV9,TRBJ2-7,NA,NA
CASGLAGSYEQYF,TGTGCCAGCGGACTAGCGGGGTCCTACGAGCAGTACTTC,TRBV10-3,TRBJ2-7,TRBD2,NA
CASNNLRGSGNTIYF,TGTGCCAGCAATAACCTCCGGGGCTCTGGAAACACCATATATTTT,TRBV6-1,TRBJ1-3,NA,NA
CSADTSGVNNEQFF,TGCAGCGCCGACACTAGCGGGGTTAACAATGAGCAGTTCTTC,TRBV29-1,TRBJ2-1,TRBD2,few
CAWSVPGESEYYGYEQFF,TGTGCCTGGAGTGTACCTGGTGAGAGTGAGTACTACGGGTATGAGCAGTTCTTC,TRBV30,TRBJ2-1,NA,NA
CASSVTGTATNEKLFF,TGTGCCAGCAGTGTAACCGGGACAGCAACTAATGAAAAACTGTTTTTT,TRBV25-1,TRBJ1-4,TRBD1,few
CASRPGGSYNEQFF,TGTGCCAGCAGACCCGGAGGGTCCTACAATGAGCAGTTCTTC,TRBV7-2,TRBJ2-1,NA,NA
CASSQDPVLTEAFF,TGCGCCAGCAGCCAAGATCCCGTCCTCACTGAAGCTTTCTTT,TRBV4-1,TRBJ1-1,NA,NA
CASSLRRIPYEQYF,TGTGCCAGCAGCTTAAGGCGGATCCCCTACGAGCAGTACTTC,TRBV7-2,TRBJ2-7,NA,NA
CASSQQASGMNEQFF,TGTGCCAGCAGCCAACAGGCTAGCGGGATGAATGAGCAGTTCTTC,TRBV7-6,TRBJ2-1,TRBD2,once
CASSFSQNYGYTF,TGTGCCAGCAGTTTTTCCCAGAACTATGGCTACACCTTC,TRBV28,TRBJ1-2,NA,few
CASSRDGGRFYEQYF,TGTGCCAGCAGCCGCGACGGAGGACGATTCTACGAGCAGTACTTC,TRBV6-5,TRBJ2-7,NA,NA
CASSGQGVPYEQYF,TGTGCCAGCAGTGGACAGGGGGTCCCCTACGAGCAGTACTTC,TRBV6-5,TRBJ2-7,TRBD1,NA
CASSQLMNTEAFF,TGTGCCAGCAGTCAACTTATGAACACTGAAGCTTTCTTT,TRBV6-5,TRBJ1-1,NA,NA
CASSDSGWRTSGRENTGELFF,TGTGCCAGCAGTGACTCGGGTTGGAGGACTAGCGGGAGGGAGAACACCGGGGAGCTGTTTTTT,TRBV6-4,TRBJ2-2,TRBD2,few
CASGAHSGNTIYF,TGTGCCAGCGGGGCCCACTCTGGAAACACCATATATTTT,TRBV28,TRBJ1-3,NA,NA
CASSSRDTYAHEQYF,TGTGCCAGCAGCTCCCGGGACACGTACGCGCACGAGCAGTACTTC,TRBV11-3,TRBJ2-7,NA,few
CASSVDRTNYEQYF,TGTGCCAGCAGCGTGGACAGGACTAACTACGAGCAGTACTTC,TRBV7-2,TRBJ2-7,NA,NA
CASSQIAGVGNEQFF,TGCGCCAGCAGCCAAATAGCGGGAGTGGGCAATGAGCAGTTCTTC,TRBV5-1,TRBJ2-1,TRBD2,NA
CASSLLSAGVGHEQYF,TGTGCCAGCAGTTTACTCTCTGCGGGAGTCGGCCACGAGCAGTACTTC,TRBV27,TRBJ2-7,TRBD2,NA
CASSFGQGNEKLFF,TGTGCCAGCAGTTTTGGACAGGGTAATGAAAAACTGTTTTTT,TRBV27,TRBJ1-4,TRBD1,NA
CASSFTAGGLETQYF,TGTGCCAGCAGCTTTACGGCGGGAGGGCTGGAGACCCAGTACTTC,TRBV5-4,TRBJ2-5,TRBD2,NA
CASSLQSGSTYEQYF,TGTGCCAGCAGCCTTCAGAGCGGGTCCACCTACGAGCAGTACTTC,TRBV4-2,TRBJ2-7,NA,NA
CASSSTGLPDQETQYF,TGTGCCAGCAGCTCCACGGGACTACCAGACCAAGAGACCCAGTACTTC,TRBV5-4,TRBJ2-5,TRBD2,NA
CASSEGAGVREAQYF,TGTGCCAGCAGTGAAGGAGCGGGAGTTAGAGAGGCCCAGTACTTC,TRBV6-1,TRBJ2-5,TRBD2,NA
CASSESRGSGNTIYF,TGCGCCAGCAGTGAGAGCAGGGGCTCTGGAAACACCATATATTTT,TRBV10-2,TRBJ1-3,NA,NA
CASSQGAGAYEQYF,TGCGCCAGCAGCCAAGGAGCAGGTGCCTACGAGCAGTACTTC,TRBV4-1,TRBJ2-7,NA,NA
CASRGLQATTNEKLFF,TGCGCCAGCAGGGGACTTCAGGCAACAACTAATGAAAAACTGTTTTTT,TRBV5-1,TRBJ1-4,NA,few
CASSLGPGLEGDTQYF,TGTGCCAGCAGCTTGGGGCCGGGACTAGAGGGGGATACGCAGTATTTT,TRBV5-4,TRBJ2-3,TRBD2,NA
CASTVTAGANYGYTF,TGTGCCAGCACCGTTACAGCAGGGGCTAACTATGGCTACACCTTC,TRBV6-5,TRBJ1-2,NA,NA
CASSSQLADTQYF,TGTGCCAGCAGCTCCCAACTAGCTGATACGCAGTATTTT,TRBV9,TRBJ2-3,NA,NA
CASVALNTEAFF,TGTGCCAGCGTGGCTTTGAACACTGAAGCTTTCTTT,TRBV6-6,TRBJ1-1,NA,few
CASSGNRGPYEQYF,TGTGCCAGCAGTGGGAACAGGGGACCCTACGAGCAGTACTTC,TRBV6-1,TRBJ2-7,TRBD1,once
CASSLRGFQPQHF,TGTGCCAGCAGTTTACGGGGGTTTCAGCCCCAGCATTTT,TRBV27,TRBJ1-5,NA,NA
CASSDLQGQPQHF,TGTGCCAGCAGTGATCTACAGGGACAGCCCCAGCATTTT,TRBV2,TRBJ1-5,NA,many
CASREKTSGRQSIRGNEQFF,TGCGCCAGCAGGGAGAAAACTAGCGGGAGGCAATCCATCCGGGGCAATGAGCAGTTCTTC,TRBV23-1,TRBJ2-1,TRBD2,NA